Shown below are 9 T cell receptor beta chains from a single sample sequenced in a study of shared T cell receptors in the human thymus. Generated by immunoSEQ multiplex PCR, the TCRdb table keeps only in-frame clones and is missing some. Of 600,000 or so clones listed, 87% are singletons. These data also featured in a second study, about human thymus T cells.

Input material: thymocytes. All receptors derive from a boy under two years old with a congenital heart defect.

This chain uses TRBV27 with TRBJ2-3; D is possibly TRBD2 (6 bases). V lost 6 bases and J lost 0, with 22 bases in between. Germline V lookup: CDR1 MNHEY, CDR2 SMNVEV (reference sequence). The CDR3 spans 18 residues. CDR3 in amino acids: CASSPTKSGHTSTDTQYF. CDR3 sequence (DNA): TGTGCCAGCAGCCCCACCAAAAGCGGGCACACCAGCACAGATACGCAGTATTTT.

As for this clone: Distinct nucleotide sequences in the sample also encode this CDR3. The CDR3 nucleotides are TGTGCCAGCAGCCCAGGCGGTGAGGGCGGTAATTCACCCCTCCACTTT. It is translated as CASSPGGEGGNSPLHF. The chain couples TRBV14 to TRBJ1-6; D gene unclear. The CDR3 has 16 residues. Trimming pared 4 bases from V and 6 bases from J, leaving 16 bases between. Germline CDR1 and CDR2: SGHDN and FVKESK.

This clone was detected only once. J is TRBJ2-6 and V is TRBV4-3; 7 nucleotides align to TRBD1. J was trimmed by 4 bases and V by 1 base; bases with no gene match: 10. CDR1 and CDR2 from the germline V gene are LGHNA and YSLEER. The CDR3 has 18 amino acids. This chain's CDR3 is CASSQGGGWGGGANVLTF. The CDR3 region has the DNA TGCGCCAGCAGCCAAGGAGGGGGCTGGGGTGGCGGGGCCAACGTCCTGACTTTC.

V is TRBV5-5 and J is TRBJ1-5; D gene unclear. The CDR3 is 15 amino acids. CDR1 and CDR2 (germline): SGHKS, YYEKEE (reference sequence). The V and J ends lost 1 base and 0 bases respectively, with 8 bases between them. CDR3 nucleotides: TGTGCCAGCAGCTTGACGGGAGATAGCAATCAGCCCCAGCATTTT. It specifies CASSLTGDSNQPQHF.

The chain couples TRBV29-1 to TRBJ2-3; 10 bases line up with TRBD1. Per germline, CDR1 SQVTM and CDR2 ANQGSEA. With 7 bases clipped from V and 3 bases from J, the junction kept 7 bases outside the gene matches. This CDR3 contains 14 residues. CDR3 protein: CSGSTGGATDTQYF. CDR3 nucleotides: TGCAGCGGGTCGACAGGGGGCGCGACAGATACGCAGTATTTT.

This clone was counted once. The V and J genes are TRBV7-6 and TRBJ2-1; TRBD2 aligns across 14 bases. Germline trimming cut 1 base from V and 8 bases from J; bases unmatched to any gene: 13. There are 19 residues in the CDR3. Germline CDR1 is SGHVS and CDR2 is FNYEAQ. The CDR3 loop is CASSLDEVTSGGAGDEQFF. The DNA of the CDR3 is TGTGCCAGCAGCTTAGATGAGGTGACTAGCGGGGGGGCCGGGGATGAGCAGTTCTTC.

V and J are TRBV27 and TRBJ2-7; no definite D call. The V end was cut by 2 bases, the J end by 4 bases, with 12 bases between. The CDR3 contains 14 residues. CDR1 is MNHEY, CDR2 SMNVEV, per germline (reference sequence). Here the CDR3 DNA reads TGTGCCAGCAGTTTAGGTAGAGCGTATTACGAGCAGTACTTC. It is translated as CASSLGRAYYEQYF.

The table lists this clone with a few counts. The genes are TRBV19 and TRBJ1-1, with unresolved D. Deletions cut 3 bases from V and 0 bases from J, with 5 bases between. The germline CDR1 and CDR2 sequences are LNHDA and SQIVND (reference sequence). This CDR3 has 13 residues. CDR3 in amino acids: CASSMSLNTEAFF. As DNA, the CDR3 is TGTGCCAGTAGTATGAGCCTGAACACTGAAGCTTTCTTT.

The rearrangement joins TRBV15 to TRBJ2-7; D is unclear. Deletions cut 4 bases from V and 3 bases from J, with 19 bases between. The CDR3 extends over 16 amino acids. Germline-derived CDR1 and CDR2 are LNHNV and YYDKDF (reference sequence). CDR3 loop: CATSTHPNRQSYEQYF. CDR3 nucleotide sequence: TGTGCCACCAGCACCCACCCGAATCGACAAAGCTACGAGCAGTACTTC.